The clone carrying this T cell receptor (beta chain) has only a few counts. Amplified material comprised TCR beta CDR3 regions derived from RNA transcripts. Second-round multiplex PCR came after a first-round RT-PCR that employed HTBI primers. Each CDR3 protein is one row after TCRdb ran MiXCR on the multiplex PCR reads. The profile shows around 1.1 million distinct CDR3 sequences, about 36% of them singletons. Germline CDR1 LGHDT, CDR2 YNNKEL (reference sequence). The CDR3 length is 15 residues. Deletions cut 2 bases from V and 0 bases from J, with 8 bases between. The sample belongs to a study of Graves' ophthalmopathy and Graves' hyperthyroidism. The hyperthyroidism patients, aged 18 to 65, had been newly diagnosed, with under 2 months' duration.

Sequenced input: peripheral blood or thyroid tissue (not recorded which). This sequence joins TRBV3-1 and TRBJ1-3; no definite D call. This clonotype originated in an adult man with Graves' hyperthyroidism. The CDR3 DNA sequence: TGTGCCAGCAGCCAATCGGCCGGCTCTGGAAACACCATATATTTT. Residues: CASSQSAGSGNTIYF.